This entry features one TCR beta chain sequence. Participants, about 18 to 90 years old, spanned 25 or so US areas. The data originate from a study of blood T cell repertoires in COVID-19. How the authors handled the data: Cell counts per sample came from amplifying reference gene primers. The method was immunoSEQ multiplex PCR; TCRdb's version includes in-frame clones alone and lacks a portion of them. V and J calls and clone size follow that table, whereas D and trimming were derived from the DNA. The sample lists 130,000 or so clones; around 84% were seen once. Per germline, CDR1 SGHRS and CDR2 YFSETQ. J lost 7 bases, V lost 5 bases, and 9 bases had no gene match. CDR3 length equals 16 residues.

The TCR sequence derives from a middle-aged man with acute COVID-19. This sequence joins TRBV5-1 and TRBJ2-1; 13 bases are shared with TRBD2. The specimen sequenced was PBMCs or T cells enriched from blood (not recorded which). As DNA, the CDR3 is TGCGCCAGCAGAGCACCGGGACTAGCGGGAACTAATGAGCAGTTCTTC. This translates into CASRAPGLAGTNEQFF.